Listed below are T cell receptor beta chains from one sample, sequenced in a study of blood T cells in healthy people across ages. TCRdb analysed the 5' RACE reads with MiXCR anew, one entry per CDR3 protein. This sample yields 650,000 to 700,000 distinct CDR3 sequences, of which over 40% are seen a single time; 13% belongs to the top ten. The sample was blood. These receptors were taken from a woman older than 75 in good health. Both conserved end residues are part of each CDR3.

V gene	J gene	CDR3 protein
TRBV15	TRBJ1-1	CATSRDPRGTEAFF
TRBV11-3	TRBJ2-5	CASSPSSDRQTQYF
TRBV30	TRBJ2-4	CAGSLQGGQYF
TRBV6-1	TRBJ1-5	CASSEAGVPRGGTQHF
TRBV6-1	TRBJ2-4	CASSPEAGIRNIQYF
TRBV10-3	TRBJ2-7	CAISEEAGGSHEQYF
TRBV18	TRBJ2-3	CASSPLPSNGAQDTQYF
TRBV6-2/TRBV6-3	TRBJ1-5	CASSYQGDYQPQHF
TRBV7-9	TRBJ2-7	CASSVLSGSGEQYF
TRBV7-2	TRBJ1-1	CASSLASPGQGNAEAFF
TRBV12-5	TRBJ1-3	CASGSTTGAGNTIYF
TRBV27	TRBJ2-7	CAIRGGYGEQYF
TRBV6-6	TRBJ2-4	CASSREGNIQYF
TRBV3-1	TRBJ2-7	CASSHTPYEQYF
TRBV4-2	TRBJ1-1	CASSRGQGASEAFF
TRBV7-2	TRBJ2-5	CASSEVGASWETQYF
TRBV9	TRBJ2-1	CASSVGNSGRVGEQFF
TRBV5-1	TRBJ2-3	CASSYDWASGNADTQYF
TRBV6-6	TRBJ2-7	CARSQRNTYEQYF
TRBV5-1	TRBJ2-3	CASSPGSLGTDTQYF
TRBV7-8	TRBJ2-5	CASSLIARGEQYF
TRBV6-5	TRBJ1-1	CASRGTQNTEAFF
TRBV15	TRBJ2-3	CATSRAADTQYF
TRBV7-2	TRBJ1-2	CASSLTYSSNYGYTF
TRBV7-2	TRBJ2-3	CASSLRLASGGSSTDTQYF
TRBV3-1	TRBJ1-1	CASSQGVVETEAFF
TRBV5-1	TRBJ2-7	CASSLTGTSTRTYEQYF
TRBV27	TRBJ2-6	CASSSGTGVRSGANVLTF
TRBV20-1	TRBJ2-3	CSARGGNTDTQYF
TRBV7-3	TRBJ1-2	CASSLAQGACGYTF
TRBV5-1	TRBJ2-1	CASSWTGSDYNEQFF
TRBV12-3/TRBV12-4	TRBJ1-5	CASSLATMGNQPQHF
TRBV5-5	TRBJ1-1	CASSLVPGYMNTEAFF
TRBV11-2	TRBJ2-3	CASSPPDGDFTDTQYF
TRBV4-2	TRBJ1-2	CASSQDSRADSNYGYTF
TRBV20-1	.	CSARELAGEETQYF
TRBV5-1	TRBJ2-2	CASSLEVAGTGELFF
TRBV24-1	TRBJ2-1	CATRRTGEAEQFF
TRBV7-3	.	CASSLMASTGGNEQYF
TRBV10-3	TRBJ2-3	CAIAAQASNTQYF
TRBV7-9	TRBJ1-4	CASSSPGTGDEKLFF
TRBV10-3	TRBJ2-3	CAISTERRAGTDTQYF
TRBV9	TRBJ2-1	CASSAGQSNEQFF
TRBV3-1	TRBJ2-7	CASSQDLSVYEQYF
TRBV28	TRBJ1-5	CASLQGAGNQPQHF
TRBV5-1	TRBJ2-4	CASSLEDGKNIQYF
TRBV20-1	TRBJ2-1	CSAAQGVASYNEQFF
TRBV7-2	TRBJ1-4	CASSPGQAPNEKLFF
TRBV6-5	TRBJ2-7	CASSSHTYEQYF
TRBV7-8	TRBJ2-3	CASSVVRGFETDTQYF
TRBV12-3/TRBV12-4	TRBJ2-4	CASTTRAGGRGNIQYF
TRBV18	TRBJ1-1	CASSDENTEAFF
TRBV7-3	TRBJ1-6	CASSPGPPRKDSPLHF
TRBV27	TRBJ1-6	CASSFYKATSALGSYNSPLHF
TRBV25-1	TRBJ2-5	CASSESRTQYF